This TCR beta chain came from a study of cytomegalovirus exposure and HLA in healthy donors (dated by TCRdb to the late 2010s). Regarding the study in general: An earlier analysis of some 600 of the donors reported approximately 300 Gb of sequence data and 117 million unique TCR beta sequences obtained from 180 million or so T cells. Approximately 310 gigabases of sequencing data and some 85 million unique TCR sequences were included in an early release covering about 620 HLA-typed donors. Of the roughly 400 genotyped donors, over 65% fell in the genetic ancestry cluster associated with self-reported Caucasian donors. The aim of the study was to test whether cataloging public T cell receptors could identify signatures of past pathogen exposure. Using immunosequencing, the study profiled T cell repertoires from 666 subjects and related those repertoires to cytomegalovirus serostatus. Besides the first cohort of approximately 710 subjects, a separate validation cohort made up of 95 to 150 different subjects was used. To predict cytomegalovirus infection status, the study combined high-throughput TCR immunosequencing, statistical association of individual TCRs with disease status, and machine learning. A later analysis re-examined previously published TCR beta repertoires from roughly 650 donors and added high-resolution HLA genotyping to investigate patterns of TCR occurrence. Rather than drawing on any new phenotypic data, the later analysis identified candidate immune exposures from TCR beta sequences and the way those sequences occurred across donors. To decide whether each TCR beta V gene segment behaved as functional or pseudogenic, an earlier analysis of 587 of the donors relied on high-throughput TCR beta sequencing. Donor age, sex, ethnicity and CMV serostatus were compiled together with the repertoire data. Genome-wide SNP genotypes for about 65% of the roughly 700 donors were used in a later genetic analysis, which treated that subset as a discovery cohort. Every discovery cohort repertoire had been produced on one sequencing platform. Class I and class II HLA loci were covered by the typing at four-digit resolution. Typing coverage differed by locus: A, B, C, DRB1 and DQB1 were typed in about 620-630 donors, DQA1 in 522, DPA1 in 600 to 610, and DPB1 in just under 480. Several DR-DQ haplotypes were treated as single units for association and clustering because of strong linkage in the cohort. On average, 235,054 unique TCR beta nucleotide sequences were sequenced per donor among about 400 genotyped donors of the cohort, with roughly 18% of those sequences being non-productive.

Findings and caveats that apply to the study as a whole: In a later analysis, HLA-associated TCR beta chains were found to be more clonally expanded and to have lower generation probabilities than equally common non-associated chains. In the study, roughly 160 TCR beta chains were listed as associated with cytomegalovirus. Approximately 18 rarely observed V segments, including chromosome 9 orphons, were excluded from the earlier analysis of just under 600 of the donors because counts were too low. CMV serostatus was the only immune exposure information available for the cohort. The classifier was reported to diagnose cytomegalovirus status with high specificity and sensitivity in both the original cohort and the validation cohort. A later analysis reported that several top co-occurrence clusters appeared linked to parvovirus B19, influenza, CMV and Epstein-Barr virus. When HLA alleles, especially DR and DQ, strongly co-occurred, attributing TCR associations to individual alleles was difficult. According to the authors, the approach could potentially be generalized to other disease states and immunological phenotypes. Most TCR sequences were observed very rarely across donors, whereas some public TCRs were present in many individuals. Presence/absence analyses assumed roughly uniform sequencing depth across donors, an assumption that may not hold. Three of the identified cytomegalovirus-associated TCR beta chains were confirmed in vitro to be specific for cytomegalovirus antigens. A further reported finding was that TCR beta sequences accurately predicted the HLA-A and HLA-B alleles for most subjects in the first cohort. The sequencing pipeline was judged likely to have produced a cluster of highly shared sequence variants as a technical artifact. In an earlier analysis of about 600 of the donors, most TCR beta V segments appeared in productive rearrangements about 90% or about 30% of the time, broadly matching IMGT annotations. Compared with the approximately 720-donor mean, donors in an Asian-associated ancestry cluster had fewer N-insertions in productive TCRs, according to a later genetic analysis. An association between a missense DCLRE1C variant and V-gene and J-gene trimming of TCR beta chains was found in a later genetic analysis and replicated in an independent cohort. At a false discovery rate of 0.05, a later analysis linked roughly 17,000 TCR beta sequences to specific HLA alleles. Linkage disequilibrium might explain the correlated functional status among segregating V segments, but an unknown experimental factor could not be excluded. Because HLA typing was unavailable for some donors at each locus, only the typed subset was used in association tests. In a later analysis, TCR association rates were found to vary across HLA loci, with the most associated TCRs seen for DRB1 alleles and the fewest for HLA-C alleles. The cohort was sequenced for TCR beta chains only, and without alpha or paired-chain data the features that could be detected were limited. Most CMV-associated TCR beta chains appeared to be HLA-restricted in a later analysis, and the HLA associations seemed to be driven largely by CMV exposure. Because the 87-base-pair reads could not distinguish some IMGT-functional V segments, including TRBV6-2 and TRBV6-3, those segments were excluded.

The cohort consisted of 600 to 700 healthy bone marrow donors. At the time of sampling, every cohort member was nominally healthy, though immune exposures that went unrecorded were likely present. The donor was CMV seronegative and belonged to the group of several hundred seronegative cohort members. A peripheral blood sample was provided by each donor, and peripheral blood mononuclear cells were used for TCR beta sequencing. The Qiagen DNeasy Blood Extraction Kit was used to extract genomic DNA from the blood cell samples. Receptor libraries were prepared by the immunoSEQ multiplex PCR assay. A mixture of 60 forward primers for TCR Vbeta segments and 13 reverse primers for TCR Jbeta segments was used in the multiplex PCR. Amplification of the CDR3 region of rearranged TCR beta genes was performed with a multiplex PCR assay on genomic DNA. The amplified TCR beta libraries were sequenced on the Illumina HiSeq System as 87-base-pair reads. The original pipeline was this. A later analysis counted 75 million to 100 million unique TCR beta chains across the 640 or so repertoires, and some 11 million of these chains were shared by at least two donors. A nearest-neighbor algorithm error-corrected the raw reads and collapsed the reads into unique sequences, merging closely related sequences to remove PCR and sequencing errors. V, D and J gene segments were assigned by aligning CDR3 sequences to IMGT reference sequences. For a sequence to be retained, at least a six-nucleotide match to both a V gene segment and a J gene segment was required. Rearrangements were classified as productive when the CDR3 lacked stop codons and remained in frame with V and J, and all other rearrangements were classified as non-productive. Following IMGT convention, CDR3 was defined as the stretch from the second conserved V-encoded cysteine to the conserved J-encoded phenylalanine. Sequences without an unambiguous match to a single V gene segment were excluded from the earlier analysis of about 630 of the donors. In an earlier analysis of a few hundred of the donors, a V segment was called functional when productive rearrangements were above 56.7%, and segregating when the standard deviation between donors exceeded 5%. A statistical classification framework was built for diagnosing cytomegalovirus status from the catalog of TCR beta chain sequences. V and J gene assignment, in a later analysis, came from comparing TCR nucleotide sequences with IMGT/GENE-DB human TR gene sequences. A later analysis assigned CDR3 sequences and most-parsimonious VDJ recombination scenarios with the TCRdist pipeline. A later analysis defined each TCR beta chain by its CDR3 amino acid sequence plus V-gene family, and excluded reads lacking a unique V-gene family. In a later analysis, fewer than 600 highly shared, low-generation-probability nucleotide sequences were removed to address suspected cross-contamination and a sequencing artifact. For each public chain, a later analysis derived a clonal expansion index from normalized ranks of inferred template counts within each repertoire. In a later analysis, generation probabilities were computed with a VDJ recombination model fitted to out-of-frame rearrangements, and the resulting probabilities were checked against IGoR. In a later analysis, hypergeometric tests were used to score TCR-TCR, TCR-HLA and TCR-CMV co-occurrence, with a repertoire-size bias correction applied to TCR pairs. False discovery rates were estimated in a later analysis by permuting HLA or CMV assignments 20 times. In a later analysis, co-occurring TCRs were grouped using DBSCAN, and TCRdist sequence similarity was added for clustering within HLA-allele-positive subsets. Repertoires with fewer than 30,000 or more than 120,000 public chains were left out of co-occurrence clustering, as were about 5 repertoires with anomalous nucleotide sharing. Held by TCRdb, this immuneACCESS table contains in-frame sequences only and omits some clones. Under half of the omission traces to an unresolved V gene where checked; the cause of the rest is unknown. V, J and clone size are those of that table, while D and trimming were read from the DNA. This sample lists tens of thousands of clones; approximately 84% were detected once. Approximately 2.1% of the sample is taken by the ten largest.

V loses 5 bases of germline sequence and J loses 3 bases, and the interval between the two ends is 11 bases. The CDR1 and CDR2 encoded by the germline V gene are SGHVS and FQNEAQ. From the cysteine through the phenylalanine, the CDR3 covers 14 amino acids. The sequence is cut down to CDR3 DNA, 42 bases in frame from base 1. This clone has only a few counts. There is no known antigen for this receptor. No qualities accompany the bases; no much larger clone lies one base away. The sequencing input was PBMCs. This receptor was obtained from a man aged 18 to 30 in good health and CMV-seronegative. The rearranged chain carries TRBV7-8 and TRBJ1-5; the D gene is perhaps TRBD1, on 5 matching bases. The base sequence is TGTGCCAGCAGCCGGCGGGGGTACAATCAGCCCCAGCATTTT. It specifies CASSRRGYNQPQHF.